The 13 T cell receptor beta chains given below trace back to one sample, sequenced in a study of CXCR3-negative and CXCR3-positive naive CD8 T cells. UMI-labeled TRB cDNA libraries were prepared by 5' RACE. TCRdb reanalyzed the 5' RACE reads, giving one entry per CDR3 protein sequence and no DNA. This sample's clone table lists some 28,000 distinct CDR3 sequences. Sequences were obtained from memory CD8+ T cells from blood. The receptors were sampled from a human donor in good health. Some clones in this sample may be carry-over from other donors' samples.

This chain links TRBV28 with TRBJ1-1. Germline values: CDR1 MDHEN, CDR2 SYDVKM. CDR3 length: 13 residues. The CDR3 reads CASSPGPNTEAFF.

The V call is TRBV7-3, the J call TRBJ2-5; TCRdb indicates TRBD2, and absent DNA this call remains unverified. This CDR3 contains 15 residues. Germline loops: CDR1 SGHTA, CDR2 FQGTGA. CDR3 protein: CASSSDSGEKETQYF.

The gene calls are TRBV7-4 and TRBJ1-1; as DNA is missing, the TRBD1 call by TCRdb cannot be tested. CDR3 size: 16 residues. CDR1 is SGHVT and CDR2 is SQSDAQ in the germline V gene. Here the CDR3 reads CASSQSGQGMNTEAFF.

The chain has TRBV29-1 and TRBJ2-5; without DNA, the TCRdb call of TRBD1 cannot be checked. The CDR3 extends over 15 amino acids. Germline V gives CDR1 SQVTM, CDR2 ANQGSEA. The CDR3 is CSVGDRGAHQETQYF.

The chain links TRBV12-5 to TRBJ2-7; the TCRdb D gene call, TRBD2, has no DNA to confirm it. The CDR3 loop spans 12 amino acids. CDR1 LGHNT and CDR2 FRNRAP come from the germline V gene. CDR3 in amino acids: CASGHPGGEQYF.

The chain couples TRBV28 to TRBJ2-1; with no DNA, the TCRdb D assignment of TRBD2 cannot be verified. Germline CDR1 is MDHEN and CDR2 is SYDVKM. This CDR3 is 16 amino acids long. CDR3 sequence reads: CASSPTAGSSYNEQFF.

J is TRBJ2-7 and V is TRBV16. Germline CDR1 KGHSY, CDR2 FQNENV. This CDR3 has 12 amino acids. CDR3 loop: CASSQLGYEQYF.

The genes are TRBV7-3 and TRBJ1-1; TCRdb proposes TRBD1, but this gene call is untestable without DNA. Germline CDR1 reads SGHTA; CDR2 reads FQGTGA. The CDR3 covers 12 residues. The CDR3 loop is CASSLGSPEAFF.

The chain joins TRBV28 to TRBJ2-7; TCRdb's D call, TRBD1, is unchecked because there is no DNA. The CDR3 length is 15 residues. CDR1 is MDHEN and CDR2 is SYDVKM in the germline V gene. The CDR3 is CASSRGTGVSYEQYF. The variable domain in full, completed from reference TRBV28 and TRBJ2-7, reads DVKVTQSSRYLVKRTGEKVFLECVQDMDHENMFWYRQDPGLGLRLIYFSYDVKMKEKGDIPEGYSVSREKKERFSLILESASTNQTSMYLCASSRGTGVSYEQYFGPGTRLTVT.

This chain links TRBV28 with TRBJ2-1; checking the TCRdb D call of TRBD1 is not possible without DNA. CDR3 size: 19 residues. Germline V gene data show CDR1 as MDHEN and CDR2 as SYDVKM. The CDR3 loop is CASSPPEDRASLFYNEQFF.

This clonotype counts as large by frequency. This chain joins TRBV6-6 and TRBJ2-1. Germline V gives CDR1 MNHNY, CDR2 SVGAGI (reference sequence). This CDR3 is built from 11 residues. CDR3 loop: CASSLAREQFF.

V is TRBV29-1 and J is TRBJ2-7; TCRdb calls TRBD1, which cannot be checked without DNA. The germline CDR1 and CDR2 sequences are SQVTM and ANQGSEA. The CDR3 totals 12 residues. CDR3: CSVDRQTYEQYF.

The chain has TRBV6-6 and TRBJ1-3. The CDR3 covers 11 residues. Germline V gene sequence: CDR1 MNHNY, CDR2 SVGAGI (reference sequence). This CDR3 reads CASRMGNTIYF.